The T cell receptor (beta chain) described here comes from a study of shared clonotypes between healthy human individuals. Terminally differentiated effector memory CD45RA+ cells were excluded from the naive CD8 cells, which were CD45RO-negative and positively selected for CCR7. Whole-study findings and limits: Richness estimates generally favored naive over memory subsets. Sequencing depth was predicted to influence how clonotypes are shared among donors.

As regards this clone: No antigen is known for it.

V was cut by 5 bases and J by 5 bases, with 19 bases left in between. Germline lookup yields CDR1 MDHEN and CDR2 SYDVKM. The CDR3 contains 16 residues. Only in-frame clones appear in the TCRdb table, and some are missing; sequencing was by immunoSEQ multiplex PCR. The sample yields just over 2,000,000 clones, roughly 94% seen once. The rearrangement links TRBV28 to TRBJ1-3; a possible D gene is TRBD1 (5 bases). Sequenced sample: naive CD8+ T cells sorted from blood. This TCR was sampled from a man aged 18 to 30 in good health. The CDR3 protein is CASSRDGEGLRNTIYF. DNA of the CDR3: TGTGCCAGCAGTCGGGACGGGGAGGGATTGAGAAACACCATATATTTT.